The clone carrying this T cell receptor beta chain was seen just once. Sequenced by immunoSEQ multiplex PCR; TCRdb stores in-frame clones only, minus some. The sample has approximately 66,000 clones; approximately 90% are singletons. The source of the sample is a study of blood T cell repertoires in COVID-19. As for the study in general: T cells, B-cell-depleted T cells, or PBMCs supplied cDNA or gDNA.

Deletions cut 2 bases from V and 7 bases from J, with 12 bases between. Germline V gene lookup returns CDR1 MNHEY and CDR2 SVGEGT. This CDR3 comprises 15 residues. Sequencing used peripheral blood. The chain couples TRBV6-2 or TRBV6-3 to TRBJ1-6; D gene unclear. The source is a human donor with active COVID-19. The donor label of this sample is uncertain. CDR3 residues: CASSYVRPENSPLHF. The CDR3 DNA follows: TGTGCCAGCAGTTACGTTCGTCCAGAAAATTCACCCCTCCACTTT.